Included here is one T cell receptor (beta chain) sequence, with context. The record originates from a study of preoperative IRX-2 immunotherapy in early breast cancer. Treatment reported: preoperative locoregional IRX-2 cytokine immunotherapy. The repertoire was sequenced with immunoSEQ multiplex PCR; TCRdb's copy has only in-frame clones and lacks some. The sample comprises 40,000 to 50,000 clones, around three quarters of which are singletons, and roughly 1.2% rests with the top ten. The germline gives CDR1 SQVTM, CDR2 ANQGSEA. This CDR3 contains 14 residues. J was trimmed by 4 bases and V by 4 bases; bases with no gene match: 8.

The TCR was taken from a human donor with breast cancer. This chain links TRBV29-1 with TRBJ2-3; TRBD2 aligns across 7 bases. This specimen consisted of tumor tissue, obtained after IRX-2 immunotherapy. CDR3 region: CSVARGEGSDTQYF. In DNA, the CDR3 is TGCAGCGTTGCTCGGGGGGAGGGATCAGATACGCAGTATTTT.